This note documents a single T cell receptor beta chain sequence. The table lists this clonotype with many counts. What antigen it recognizes has not been identified. No base qualities exist here, and no much larger clone lies one base off it. Looking up the germline V gene yields CDR1 ENHRY and CDR2 SYGVKD. The CDR3 runs 16 residues from the cysteine to the phenylalanine. Here the CDR3 DNA is all that survives: 48 bases in frame from base 1. V and J lose 2 bases and 0 bases, and a span of 8 bases separates them. To prepare the library, PCR was applied. The sequencer listed for this sample is Illumina HiSeq 2500. TCR libraries were prepared with molecular barcoding, using unique molecular identifiers to normalize TCRbeta repertoire quantification. TCRdb reprocessed the public reads (quality trimming at Q25 with fastp, clone calling with MiXCR) and kept in-frame beta chains. Rows are unified per CDR3 protein, each entry keeping the most common DNA and genes. The sample table records roughly 250,000 distinct CDR3 sequences; roughly 8.2% of these occur just once. The top ten clonotypes cover approximately 6.3% of the sample.

These data are taken from a study of T-cell reconstitution after alpha-beta-depleted transplantation in children (dated by TCRdb to about 2016). In the study overall: T-cell immune reconstitution after TCRalphabeta/CD19-depleted allogeneic hematopoietic cell transplantation in children was quantitatively tracked in the study by means of TCR repertoire profiling. General findings and caveats noted by the study authors: The high TCRbeta diversity at day 60 in some patients was ascribed to recipient T cells and intrathymic progenitors that had survived conditioning. The frequencies of hyperexpanded clones fell over the following months, and after one year, T-cell counts and TCRbeta diversity were mostly attributed to newly produced T cells. The apparently early recovery of alphabetaT-cell counts about two months after transplant reportedly depended on only several hundred rapidly expanded clones that came from non-depleted graft cells.

The sample's treatment or condition label, decoded: allogeneic hematopoietic cell transplantation with graft depleted of TCRalphabeta T cells and CD19 B cells. TCRalphabeta/CD19-depleted allogeneic hematopoietic cell grafts were given to the transplant recipients, all of whom were children. The chain employs TRBV10-3 and TRBJ2-6; the D gene is unclear. Specimen: PBMCs, mostly from graft donor cells, collected 180 days after TCRalphabeta/CD19-depleted stem cell transplant. This receptor was identified in a male patient younger than 18 who had a stem cell transplant for acute lymphoblastic leukemia, so the T cells may come from the graft donor. The CDR3 region: CAISEGAASGANVLTF. The DNA sequence reads TGTGCCATCAGTGAGGGAGCAGCCTCTGGGGCCAACGTCCTGACTTTC.